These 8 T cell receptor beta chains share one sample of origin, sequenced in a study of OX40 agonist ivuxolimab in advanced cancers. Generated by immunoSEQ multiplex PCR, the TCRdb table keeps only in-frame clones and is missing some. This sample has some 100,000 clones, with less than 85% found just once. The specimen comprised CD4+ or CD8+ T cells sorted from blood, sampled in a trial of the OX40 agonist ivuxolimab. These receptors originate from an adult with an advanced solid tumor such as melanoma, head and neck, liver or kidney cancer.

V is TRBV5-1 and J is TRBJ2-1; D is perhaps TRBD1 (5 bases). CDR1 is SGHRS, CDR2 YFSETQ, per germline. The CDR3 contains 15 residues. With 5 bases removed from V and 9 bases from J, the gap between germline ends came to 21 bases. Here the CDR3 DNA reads TGCGCCAGCAGTCCCTTCGATCAGGGCGTAATTGAGCAGTTCTTC. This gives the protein CASSPFDQGVIEQFF.

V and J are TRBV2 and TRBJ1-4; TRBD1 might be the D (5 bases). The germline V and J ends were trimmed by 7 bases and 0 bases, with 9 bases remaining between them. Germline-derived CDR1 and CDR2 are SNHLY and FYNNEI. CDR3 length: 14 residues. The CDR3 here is CASNPQATNEKLFF. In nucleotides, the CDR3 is TGTGCCAGCAACCCACAGGCAACTAATGAAAAACTGTTTTTT.

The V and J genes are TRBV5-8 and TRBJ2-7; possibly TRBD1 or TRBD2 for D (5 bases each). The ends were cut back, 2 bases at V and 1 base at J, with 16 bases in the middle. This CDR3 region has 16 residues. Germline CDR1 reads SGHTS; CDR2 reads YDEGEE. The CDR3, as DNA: TGTGCCAGCAGCTTTGCAGGGATGGGGGTTTCCTACGAGCAGTACTTC. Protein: CASSFAGMGVSYEQYF. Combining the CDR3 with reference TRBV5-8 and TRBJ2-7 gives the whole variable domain EAGVTQSPTHLIKTRGQQATLRCSPISGHTSVYWYQQALGLGLQFLLWYDEGEERNRGNFPPRFSGRQFPNYSSELNVNALELEDSALYLCASSFAGMGVSYEQYFGPGTRLTVT.

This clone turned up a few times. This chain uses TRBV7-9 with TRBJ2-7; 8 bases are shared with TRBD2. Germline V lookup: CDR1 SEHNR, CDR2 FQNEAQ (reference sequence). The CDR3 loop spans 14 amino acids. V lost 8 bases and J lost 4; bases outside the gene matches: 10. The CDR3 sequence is CASASGLGWYEQYF. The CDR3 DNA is TGTGCCAGCGCCTCGGGACTAGGTTGGTACGAGCAGTACTTC.

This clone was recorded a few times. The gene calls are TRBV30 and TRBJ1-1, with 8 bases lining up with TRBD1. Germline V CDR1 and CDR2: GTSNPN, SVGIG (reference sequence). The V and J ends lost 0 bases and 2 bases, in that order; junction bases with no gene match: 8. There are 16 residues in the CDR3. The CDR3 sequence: CAWSVPRTGPNTEAFF. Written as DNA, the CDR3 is TGTGCCTGGAGTGTACCCAGGACAGGGCCCAACACTGAAGCTTTCTTT.

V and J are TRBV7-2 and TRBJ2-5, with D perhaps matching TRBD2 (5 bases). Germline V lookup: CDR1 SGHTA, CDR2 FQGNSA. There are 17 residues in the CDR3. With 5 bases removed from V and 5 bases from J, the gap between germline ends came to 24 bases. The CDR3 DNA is TGTGCCAGCAGCCCGGAGGACGGATTTCGGTACTGGGAGACCCAGTACTTC. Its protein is CASSPEDGFRYWETQYF.

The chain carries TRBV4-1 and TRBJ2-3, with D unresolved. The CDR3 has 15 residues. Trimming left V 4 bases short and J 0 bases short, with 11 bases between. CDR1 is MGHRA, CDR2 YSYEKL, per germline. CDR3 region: CASSLAPFSTDTQYF. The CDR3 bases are TGCGCCAGCAGCCTTGCCCCGTTCAGCACAGATACGCAGTATTTT.

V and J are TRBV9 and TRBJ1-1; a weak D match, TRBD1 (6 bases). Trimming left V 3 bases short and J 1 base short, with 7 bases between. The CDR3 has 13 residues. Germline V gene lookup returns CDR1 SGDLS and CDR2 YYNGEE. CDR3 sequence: CASSATGNTEAFF. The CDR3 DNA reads TGTGCCAGCAGCGCGACAGGGAACACTGAAGCTTTCTTT.